A single sample is the source of the 25 T cell receptor beta chains below, sequenced in a study of beta chain features in type 1 diabetes. The whole isolated RNA underwent reverse transcription, so sequencing captured expressed TCRB transcripts. Measured with immunoSEQ multiplex PCR; TCRdb has only the in-frame clones, and not every one. The table includes about 140,000 clones, about a tenth detected once. The specimen sequenced was central memory CD4+ T cells from blood. All receptors derive from a woman between 35 and 50 years old in good health.

The chain employs TRBV5-1 and TRBJ1-5, with D unclear. Germline V gives CDR1 SGHRS, CDR2 YFSETQ. CDR3 size: 14 residues. Trimming removed 4 bases at V and 0 bases at J, with 8 bases between. CDR3 region: CASSTENSNQPQHF. CDR3 sequence (DNA): TGCGCCAGCAGCACAGAAAATAGCAATCAGCCCCAGCATTTT.

This rearrangement joins TRBV5-6 to TRBJ2-1; the match to TRBD2 covers 8 bases. Looked up from germline, CDR1 is SGHDT and CDR2 is YYEEEE. The CDR3 length is 17 residues. With 1 base clipped from V and 2 bases from J, the junction kept 8 bases outside the gene matches. CDR3 loop: CASSLLVGGATYNEQFF. The CDR3 DNA is TGTGCCAGCAGCTTGCTAGTCGGGGGGGCTACCTACAATGAGCAGTTCTTC.

This chain's CDR3 is CASGTRGASYGYTF. In DNA, the CDR3 is TGTGCCAGCGGAACACGGGGGGCTAGCTATGGCTACACCTTC. The chain uses TRBV7-2 and TRBJ1-2; possibly TRBD1 for D (6 bases). Trimming left V 8 bases short and J 4 bases short, with 17 bases between. The germline V gene has CDR1 SGHTA and CDR2 FQGNSA. This CDR3 has 14 amino acids.

This clone was counted only a few times. This sequence joins TRBV19 and TRBJ2-1; 8 nucleotides agree with TRBD1. After removal of 6 bases from V and 0 bases from J, the junction contained 4 bases not matched to a gene. This CDR3 region has 15 residues. Germline V gene sequence: CDR1 LNHDA, CDR2 SQIVND (reference sequence). The DNA for the CDR3 is TGTGCCAGTAGCTCGGGACAGGTCTCCTACAATGAGCAGTTCTTC. The encoded protein is CASSSGQVSYNEQFF. Filled out from reference TRBV19 and TRBJ2-1, the complete variable domain reads DGGITQSPKYLFRKEGQNVTLSCEQNLNHDAMYWYRQDPGQGLRLIYYSQIVNDFQKGDIAEGYSVSREKKESFPLTVTSAQKNPTAFYLCASSSGQVSYNEQFFGPGTRLTVL.

J is TRBJ2-2 and V is TRBV7-2; D remains ambiguous. The CDR3 has 13 residues. Germline V gives CDR1 SGHTA, CDR2 FQGNSA. The V end lost 1 base, the J end lost 9 bases, and 9 bases lay between the germline ends. CDR3 protein: CASSLDGPRELFF. CDR3 bases: TGTGCCAGCAGCTTAGACGGTCCCCGGGAGCTGTTTTTT.

This clone was picked up a small number of times. The genes are TRBV5-8 and TRBJ2-5; 9 bases agree with TRBD1. The J segment lost 5 bases and the V segment lost 3 bases, leaving 5 bases of the junction unmatched. The CDR3 has 14 amino acids. Germline lookup yields CDR1 SGHTS and CDR2 YDEGEE. CDR3 bases: TGTGCCAGCAGCTCATATGGACAGGGGGAGACCCAGTACTTC. It specifies CASSSYGQGETQYF.

This clone has only a few counts. V gene TRBV7-8 combines with J gene TRBJ1-6; D possibly corresponds to TRBD1 (5 bases). Trimming shortened V by 4 bases and J by 7 bases, and 11 bases separated the two germline ends. The CDR3 is 14 amino acids. CDR1 is SGHVS and CDR2 is FQNEAQ in the germline V gene. The DNA of the CDR3 is TGTGCCAGCAGCTCTCCGGGGGTAAATTCACCCCTCCACTTT. Protein product: CASSSPGVNSPLHF.

This rearrangement joins TRBV2 to TRBJ1-1; maybe TRBD1 (5 bases). Germline CDR1 SNHLY, CDR2 FYNNEI. V lost 2 bases and J 1 base, leaving 11 bases between the germline ends. The length of the CDR3 is 15 residues. The CDR3 region is CASSERGGWNTEAFF. The CDR3 bases are TGTGCCAGCAGTGAAAGGGGAGGTTGGAACACTGAAGCTTTCTTT. Variable domain in full (rest from reference TRBV2 and TRBJ1-1): EPEVTQTPSHQVTQMGQEVILRCVPISNHLYFYWYRQILGQKVEFLVSFYNNEISEKSEIFDDQFSVERPDGSNFTLKIRSTKLEDSAMYFCASSERGGWNTEAFFGQGTRLTVV.

Only a few counts were recorded for this clone. V usage is TRBV11-2 and J usage is TRBJ1-2; no reliable D call. Germline lookup yields CDR1 SGHAT and CDR2 FQNNGV. Trimming stripped 4 bases from V and 7 bases from J, with 19 bases between. The CDR3 has 15 residues. The CDR3 here is CASSSLGVTPGGYTF. DNA of the CDR3: TGTGCCAGCAGCTCGCTCGGGGTGACCCCAGGTGGCTACACCTTC. Full variable domain (remainder filled in from reference TRBV11-2 and TRBJ1-2): EAGVAQSPRYKIIEKRQSVAFWCNPISGHATLYWYQQILGQGPKLLIQFQNNGVVDDSQLPKDRFSAERLKGVDSTLKIQPAKLEDSAVYLCASSSLGVTPGGYTFGSGTRLTVV.

Only a few counts were recorded for this clone. The chain couples TRBV30 to TRBJ2-1; a possible D gene is TRBD1 (5 bases). The germline V gene has CDR1 GTSNPN and CDR2 SVGIG (reference sequence). V lost 4 bases to trimming and J lost 4 bases, with 14 bases between them. CDR3 length: 14 residues. CDR3 loop: CAWIDSTDYNEQFF. The CDR3 nucleotides are TGTGCCTGGATAGACAGCACGGATTACAATGAGCAGTTCTTC.

V is TRBV6-6 and J is TRBJ2-7, with 11 bases lining up with TRBD2. This CDR3 has 13 residues. Trimming cost V 6 bases and J 5 bases; bases outside gene matches: 3. The germline V gene has CDR1 MNHNY and CDR2 SVGAGI (reference sequence). CDR3 DNA: TGTGCCAGCAGGACTAGCGGGGTCCACGAGCAGTACTTC. It encodes CASRTSGVHEQYF.

This clone was found a few times. The rearrangement links TRBV2 to TRBJ1-1; the D gene is possibly TRBD1 (6 bases). There are 14 residues in the CDR3. Germline CDR1 is SNHLY and CDR2 is FYNNEI. V was cut by 7 bases and J by 0 bases, with 12 bases left in between. CDR3 in DNA: TGTGCCAGCACCCCACAGGGATTGAACACTGAAGCTTTCTTT. Encoded protein: CASTPQGLNTEAFF.

The V gene is TRBV29-1, the J gene TRBJ2-5; 13 bases line up with TRBD2. Per germline, CDR1 SQVTM and CDR2 ANQGSEA. V was pared by 6 bases and J by 3 bases, with 7 bases of the junction left unmatched. The CDR3 runs to 15 residues. The CDR3 nucleotides read TGCAGCGTCCGAAGGGGACTAGCGGGGAAAGAGACCCAGTACTTC. Translated: CSVRRGLAGKETQYF.

This chain links TRBV5-1 with TRBJ1-1; 7 bases fit TRBD1. This CDR3 is 16 amino acids long. Trimming at V came to 0 bases and at J to 1 base, leaving 6 bases not matched to a gene. CDR1 SGHRS and CDR2 YFSETQ come from the germline V gene. The CDR3 DNA reads as TGCGCCAGCAGCTTGGATAATCAGGGGGGGAACACTGAAGCTTTCTTT. It is translated as CASSLDNQGGNTEAFF. The full variable domain, rest sourced from reference TRBV5-1 and TRBJ1-1, is KAGVTQTPRYLIKTRGQQVTLSCSPISGHRSVSWYQQTPGQGLQFLFEYFSETQRNKGNFPGRFSGRQFSNSRSEMNVSTLELGDSALYLCASSLDNQGGNTEAFFGQGTRLTVV.

The chain recombines TRBV5-1 with TRBJ2-5; 7 positions match TRBD1. The V segment lost 3 bases and the J segment 5 bases; nucleotides outside the gene matches: 10. Germline V CDR1 and CDR2: SGHRS, YFSETQ. The CDR3 is made up of 15 amino acids. DNA for the CDR3: TGCGCCAGCAGCTGGATGGGACAGTCTTCTGAGACCCAGTACTTC. It translates to CASSWMGQSSETQYF.

This clone has just a few counts. The chain joins TRBV7-8 to TRBJ2-7, with D perhaps TRBD1 (5 bases). The CDR3 contains 14 residues. Germline V gene sequence: CDR1 SGHVS, CDR2 FQNEAQ. Between the trimmed V and J ends, which lost 3 bases and 1 base, there was a span of 10 bases. The CDR3: CASSFLTESYEQYF. The CDR3 coding sequence is TGTGCCAGCAGCTTCCTGACAGAGTCCTACGAGCAGTACTTC.

This clone was counted between two and nine times. The V call is TRBV14, the J call TRBJ2-7, with D possibly being TRBD2 (5 bases). Trimming cost V 4 bases and J 2 bases, with 9 bases left between them. The V gene's germline CDR1 is SGHDN and CDR2 FVKESK. CDR3 length: 13 residues. CDR3 DNA: TGTGCCAGCAGCCGGATCGGGACCTACGAGCAGTACTTC. This sequence encodes CASSRIGTYEQYF.

This chain uses TRBV6-5 with TRBJ2-3; D is possibly TRBD1 (7 bases). The CDR3 runs to 14 residues. Deletions cut 6 bases from V and 2 bases from J, with 12 bases between. Germline V gene data show CDR1 as MNHEY and CDR2 as SVGAGI. The CDR3, as DNA: TGTGCCAGCAGACCAGGGGGGTCCACAGATACGCAGTATTTT. The encoded protein is CASRPGGSTDTQYF.

The table lists this clone with a few counts. CDR3 region: CASSEAGLGNTEAFF. The CDR3 DNA sequence: TGTGCCAGTAGTGAGGCAGGGTTAGGGAACACTGAAGCTTTCTTT. The gene calls are TRBV19 and TRBJ1-1; D might be TRBD1 (5 bases). Per the germline V gene, CDR1 is LNHDA and CDR2 is SQIVND (reference sequence). The CDR3 loop spans 15 amino acids. Trimming took 5 bases from V and 1 from J, leaving 14 bases between them.

This clone was detected ten times or more. This chain links TRBV9 with TRBJ1-5; D is possibly TRBD1 (5 bases). This CDR3 is built from 15 residues. Germline V gene sequence: CDR1 SGDLS, CDR2 YYNGEE. V was pared by 0 bases and J by 7 bases, with 14 bases between. CDR3 sequence: CASSVGATGDQPQHF. The CDR3 bases are TGTGCCAGCAGCGTAGGAGCCACGGGGGACCAGCCCCAGCATTTT.

The V call is TRBV28, the J call TRBJ2-7; a weak D match, TRBD2 (6 bases). Germline V gene sequence: CDR1 MDHEN, CDR2 SYDVKM. The CDR3 contains 15 residues. The V gene lost 7 bases and the J gene lost 1 base, with 17 bases spanning the gap. CDR3 DNA: TGTGCCAGCACCCCCGTGAGCGGACTATCCTACGAGCAGTACTTC. Amino acids: CASTPVSGLSYEQYF.

This rearrangement joins TRBV9 to TRBJ2-5; possible D gene TRBD1, 7 bases. CDR1 and CDR2 (germline): SGDLS, YYNGEE. This CDR3 spans 15 amino acids. The V and J ends lost 4 bases and 3 bases respectively, with 16 bases between them. The CDR3 DNA sequence: TGTGCCAGCAGCTCACCAGGGGGGCCTAAAGAGACCCAGTACTTC. It codes for CASSSPGGPKETQYF. Variable domain in full (rest from reference TRBV9 and TRBJ2-5): DSGVTQTPKHLITATGQRVTLRCSPRSGDLSVYWYQQSLDQGLQFLIQYYNGEERAKGNILERFSAQQFPDLHSELNLSSLELGDSALYFCASSSPGGPKETQYFGPGTRLLVL.

This clone was picked up a small number of times. This sequence joins TRBV6-1 and TRBJ2-7; the D gene is possibly TRBD2 (5 bases). The ends were cut back, 4 bases at V and 6 bases at J, with 13 bases in the middle. The CDR3 has 13 residues. The germline CDR1 and CDR2 sequences are MNHNS and SASEGT. Here the CDR3 DNA reads TGTGCCAGCAGTGCCACGGACCGGGGCGAGCAGTACTTC. It encodes CASSATDRGEQYF.

This clone was seen more than once but under ten times. This CDR3 reads CASSYPGQGYTEAFF. CDR3 nucleotides: TGTGCCAGCAGCTATCCGGGACAGGGCTACACTGAAGCTTTCTTT. This chain links TRBV7-9 with TRBJ1-1, with 9 bases identical to TRBD1. The CDR3 sequence is 15 residues long. The junction had 6 bases not matched to a gene; V was cut back by 4 bases and J by 3 bases. Germline-derived CDR1 and CDR2 are SEHNR and FQNEAQ (reference sequence).

The CDR3: CASSTATGGVGNQPQHF. CDR3 bases: TGTGCCAGCAGCACCGCGACAGGGGGAGTGGGCAATCAGCCCCAGCATTTT. The rearrangement joins TRBV7-2 to TRBJ1-5; TRBD1 aligns across 9 bases. With 5 bases clipped from V and 2 bases from J, the junction kept 10 bases outside the gene matches. The germline CDR1 and CDR2 sequences are SGHTA and FQGNSA. CDR3 length: 17 residues. Looking up the rest from reference TRBV7-2 and TRBJ1-5 gives the full variable domain: GAGVSQSPSNKVTEKGKDVELRCDPISGHTALYWYRQSLGQGLEFLIYFQGNSAPDKSGLPSDRFSAERTGGSVSTLTIQRTQQEDSAVYLCASSTATGGVGNQPQHFGDGTRLSIL.